Listed below are T cell receptor beta chains from one sample, sequenced in a study of shared clonotypes between healthy human individuals. Repertoires were generated with immunoSEQ multiplex PCR, while TCRdb's copy carries only in-frame clones and drops some. The sample has millions of clones, 85% to 95% seen once; the top ten hold over 0.12%. The material sequenced was naive CD4+ T cells sorted from blood. These receptors were collected from a man aged 18-30 years in good health. Both conserved end residues are part of each CDR3. Each record gives: CDR3 length, D gene, J gene, V gene, clone size, CDR3 DNA, CDR3 protein. The D gene is left open where the match is weak. Clone size is stated in some rows and not others, as once, few, many or a class when expanded.

len: 15; d_gene: TRBD2; j_gene: TRBJ2-7; v_gene: TRBV7-2; abundance: -; CDR3nt: TGTGCCAGCAGCTTTTATAGCGGGGGTACCTACGAGCAGTACTTC; CDR3aa: CASSFYSGGTYEQYF
len: 14; d_gene: -; j_gene: TRBJ2-3; v_gene: TRBV10-3; abundance: -; CDR3nt: TGTGCCATCAGTGCGTCAGGGTCAACAGATACGCAGTATTTT; CDR3aa: CAISASGSTDTQYF
len: 15; d_gene: -; j_gene: TRBJ1-5; v_gene: TRBV21-1; abundance: -; CDR3nt: TGTGCCAGCACCCCCCAACCCAATAGCAATCAGCCCCAGCATTTT; CDR3aa: CASTPQPNSNQPQHF
len: 14; d_gene: TRBD1; j_gene: TRBJ2-2; v_gene: TRBV10-3; abundance: -; CDR3nt: TGTGCCACCCGGGACAGGGGGCATATCGGGGAGCTGTTTTTT; CDR3aa: CATRDRGHIGELFF
len: 15; d_gene: TRBD1; j_gene: TRBJ2-7; v_gene: TRBV4-2; abundance: -; CDR3nt: TGTGCCAGCAGTAAAGTGGGGGACAGTTCCTACGAGCAGTACTTC; CDR3aa: CASSKVGDSSYEQYF
len: 12; d_gene: -; j_gene: TRBJ1-1; v_gene: TRBV2; abundance: few; CDR3nt: TGTGCCAGCGAAGGAGGGGTGACTGAAGCTTTCTTT; CDR3aa: CASEGGVTEAFF
len: 14; d_gene: -; j_gene: TRBJ1-5; v_gene: TRBV6-6; abundance: -; CDR3nt: TGTGCCAGCAGTTACTCGAGGGGGGATCAGCCCCAGCATTTT; CDR3aa: CASSYSRGDQPQHF
len: 13; d_gene: -; j_gene: TRBJ2-2; v_gene: TRBV5-1; abundance: -; CDR3nt: TGCGCCAGCAGCTGGGGGGAGGCCGGGGAGCTGTTTTTT; CDR3aa: CASSWGEAGELFF
len: 13; d_gene: -; j_gene: TRBJ1-4; v_gene: TRBV30; abundance: -; CDR3nt: TGTGCCTGGACCAGGGACCTTCGAGAAAAACTGTTTTTT; CDR3aa: CAWTRDLREKLFF
len: 17; d_gene: TRBD2; j_gene: TRBJ2-2; v_gene: TRBV18; abundance: -; CDR3nt: TGTGCCAGCTCACCGCCGGGACTAGCGGGAGGCACCGGGGAGCTGTTTTTT; CDR3aa: CASSPPGLAGGTGELFF
len: 15; d_gene: TRBD1; j_gene: TRBJ2-7; v_gene: TRBV28; abundance: -; CDR3nt: TGTGCCAGCAGTTCCGGGACAGGGAACTCCTACGAGCAGTACTTC; CDR3aa: CASSSGTGNSYEQYF
len: 18; d_gene: -; j_gene: TRBJ2-6; v_gene: TRBV7-3; abundance: -; CDR3nt: TGTGCCAGCAGCTTAAATTCCGGTGGTTCCTCTGGGGCCAACGTCCTGACTTTC; CDR3aa: CASSLNSGGSSGANVLTF
len: 16; d_gene: TRBD1; j_gene: TRBJ2-7; v_gene: TRBV5-4; abundance: -; CDR3nt: TGTGCCAGCAGCTCCATCGCCGGGACAGGATCCTACGAGCAGTACTTC; CDR3aa: CASSSIAGTGSYEQYF
len: 15; d_gene: -; j_gene: TRBJ1-3; v_gene: TRBV6-1; abundance: -; CDR3nt: TGTGCCAGCATTGTAGGGCTGAGCTCTGGAAACACCATATATTTT; CDR3aa: CASIVGLSSGNTIYF